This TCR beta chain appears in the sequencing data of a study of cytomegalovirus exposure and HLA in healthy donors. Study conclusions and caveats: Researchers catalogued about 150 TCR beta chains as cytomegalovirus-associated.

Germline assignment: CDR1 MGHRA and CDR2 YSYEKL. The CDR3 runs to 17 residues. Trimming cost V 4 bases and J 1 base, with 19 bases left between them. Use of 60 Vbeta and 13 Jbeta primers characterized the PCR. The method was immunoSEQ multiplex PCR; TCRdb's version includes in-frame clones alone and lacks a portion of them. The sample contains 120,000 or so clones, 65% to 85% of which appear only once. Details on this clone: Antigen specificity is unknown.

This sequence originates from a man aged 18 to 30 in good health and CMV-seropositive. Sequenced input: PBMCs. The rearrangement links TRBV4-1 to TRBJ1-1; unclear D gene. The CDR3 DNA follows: TGCGCCAGCAGCCTCCCCCATGGACGGGAAACGAACACTGAAGCTTTCTTT. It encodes CASSLPHGRETNTEAFF.